This TCR beta chain was profiled in a study of blood T cell repertoires in COVID-19. Study summary: Acute and convalescent COVID-19 specimens originated in the United States, Italy and Spain. T cells, B-cell-depleted T cells, or PBMCs supplied cDNA or gDNA.

Study processing details: Scientists estimated how many nucleated cells there were by amplifying reference gene primers. Clones were read by immunoSEQ multiplex PCR, and TCRdb kept only the in-frame ones, dropping some. V and J calls and clone size are given by that table; D and trimming were obtained from the DNA. The data contain around 270,000 clones, about 89% of them singletons. The CDR3 is made up of 15 amino acids. Germline CDR1 SGHRS, CDR2 YFSETQ. V shed 5 bases, J shed 0 bases, and the junction held 6 bases outside the gene matches. The TCR originated in a man in his forties with acute or convalescent COVID-19. V is TRBV5-1 and J is TRBJ1-2; 8 bases fit TRBD1. Source material: peripheral blood. CDR3 coding DNA: TGCGCCAGCAGTCTAGGACAGGGCTCTAACTATGGCTACACCTTC. Translating it yields CASSLGQGSNYGYTF.